This TCR beta chain is from a study of cytomegalovirus exposure and HLA in healthy donors. Whole-study findings and limits: Cytomegalovirus status was reportedly diagnosed by the classifier with high specificity and sensitivity. Later analysis demonstrated an association between a missense DCLRE1C variant and TCR beta V- and J-gene trimming. Accurate HLA-A and HLA-B prediction from TCR beta sequences was reported for most subjects.

CDR3 length: 17 residues. Trimming at V came to 2 bases and at J to 2 bases, leaving 11 bases not matched to a gene. Germline values: CDR1 MNHNS, CDR2 SASEGT. Primers included in the PCR were 60 Vbeta and 13 Jbeta primers. Original processing notes: Approximately 80 million unique TCR beta chains, 10 million to 13 million of them shared, were counted by a later analysis. The table came from immunoSEQ multiplex PCR; TCRdb's copy has only in-frame clones and leaves some out. V and J calls and clone size are as listed in that table; D and trimming were resolved from the DNA. The sample has roughly 130,000 clones; around three quarters are singletons. About this clone: Its antigen is undetermined.

Sequencing used PBMCs. The origin of this receptor is a man aged 30-40 years in good health and CMV-seronegative. The chain is built from TRBV6-1 and TRBJ1-1; 7 bases align to TRBD1. Written as DNA, the CDR3 is TGTGCCAGCAGTGAAAGTCCCGGGACAGCCTTTAACACTGAAGCTTTCTTT. Translation: CASSESPGTAFNTEAFF.